These 32 T cell receptor beta chains came from one sample sequenced in a study of cytomegalovirus exposure and HLA in healthy donors. The PCR ran on 60 Vbeta and 13 Jbeta primers. Measured with immunoSEQ multiplex PCR; TCRdb has only the in-frame clones, and not every one. The sample includes 55,000 or so clones, about three quarters of them seen just once. Sample: PBMCs. These receptors all stem from a man aged 18 to 30 in good health and CMV-seronegative.

Of note for this clone: Other nucleotide sequences from this sample produce the same CDR3. V gene TRBV2 combines with J gene TRBJ1-1; D perhaps matches TRBD1 (5 bases). Trimming left V 7 bases short and J 5 bases short, with 8 bases between. The CDR3 totals 11 residues. CDR1 and CDR2 (germline): SNHLY, FYNNEI. The CDR3 DNA is TGTGCCAGCACCGGGGGGACTGAAGCTTTCTTT. As protein: CASTGGTEAFF.

This clone appeared a few times. The rearrangement uses TRBV5-6 and TRBJ1-5; 7 bases are a match to TRBD1. Looked up from germline, CDR1 is SGHDT and CDR2 is YYEEEE. V was clipped by 3 bases and J by 6 bases; unmatched bases: 3. This CDR3 is 13 amino acids long. The CDR3 reads CASSSTGIQPQHF. CDR3 in DNA: TGTGCCAGCAGCTCGACAGGGATTCAGCCCCAGCATTTT.

The chain employs TRBV15 and TRBJ1-5; 10 nucleotides agree with TRBD1. The CDR3 is 15 residues long. V gave up 5 bases and J gave up 2 bases; unmatched junction bases: 3. Looked up from germline, CDR1 is LNHNV and CDR2 is YYDKDF (reference sequence). The CDR3 protein is CATSVGTGGNQPQHF. CDR3 nucleotide sequence: TGTGCCACCAGCGTCGGGACAGGGGGCAATCAGCCCCAGCATTTT.

This clone came up once. This chain uses TRBV5-1 with TRBJ2-5; D may be TRBD2 (6 bases). The CDR3 runs 14 residues. Germline CDR1 and CDR2: SGHRS and YFSETQ. The ends were cut back, 0 bases at V and 4 bases at J, with 10 bases in the middle. CDR3 amino acids: CASSLEAGRETQYF. In DNA, the CDR3 is TGCGCCAGCAGCTTGGAAGCGGGTAGAGAGACCCAGTACTTC.

The rearrangement links TRBV25-1 to TRBJ2-5; TRBD2 matches 12 bases. The CDR3 is made up of 14 amino acids. V gave up 7 bases and J gave up 2 bases; unmatched junction bases: 2. The germline V gene encodes CDR1 MGHDK and CDR2 SYGVNS. This chain's CDR3 is CASNGLAGQETQYF. The CDR3, as DNA: TGTGCCAGCAACGGACTAGCGGGACAAGAGACCCAGTACTTC. Drawing the rest from reference TRBV25-1 and TRBJ2-5, the complete variable domain is EADIYQTPRYLVIGTGKKITLECSQTMGHDKMYWYQQDPGMELHLIHYSYGVNSTEKGDLSSESTVSRIRTEHFPLTLESARPSHTSQYLCASNGLAGQETQYFGPGTRLLVL.

The V call is TRBV4-1, the J call TRBJ2-3, with D unresolved. The germline gives CDR1 MGHRA, CDR2 YSYEKL. The CDR3 is 15 amino acids. Trimming removed 1 base from V and 4 bases from J, with 12 bases in between. The CDR3 DNA sequence: TGCGCCAGCAGCCAAGTCCCTAGTTGGCCAGATACGCAGTATTTT. As protein: CASSQVPSWPDTQYF.

This clone was counted only a few times. The chain carries TRBV29-1 and TRBJ1-1, with TRBD1 matching over 9 bases. The CDR3 is made up of 12 amino acids. After removal of 6 bases from V and 1 base from J, the junction contained 0 bases not matched to a gene. Germline-derived CDR1 and CDR2 are SQVTM and ANQGSEA. CDR3 residues: CSVGQGNTEAFF. CDR3 DNA sequence: TGCAGCGTGGGACAGGGGAACACTGAAGCTTTCTTT.

This chain uses TRBV27 with TRBJ1-1, with D unresolved. The CDR3 has 14 residues. Between the trimmed V and J ends, which lost 2 bases and 3 bases, there was a span of 10 bases. Germline V gives CDR1 MNHEY, CDR2 SMNVEV (reference sequence). The CDR3: CASSLMFRDTEAFF. In DNA form, the CDR3 reads TGTGCCAGCAGTTTAATGTTCCGGGACACTGAAGCTTTCTTT.

The rearrangement joins TRBV6-1 to TRBJ1-4, with no clear D. CDR1 is MNHNS and CDR2 is SASEGT in the germline V gene. This CDR3 has 15 amino acids. Trimming removed 2 bases from V and 4 bases from J, with 11 bases in between. The CDR3 DNA sequence: TGTGCCAGCAGTGAAATGGGAGCCAGTAATGAAAAACTGTTTTTT. Its translation: CASSEMGASNEKLFF.

The V and J genes are TRBV30 and TRBJ1-5; unclear D gene. Germline V lookup: CDR1 GTSNPN, CDR2 SVGIG (reference sequence). The germline V and J ends were trimmed by 2 bases and 0 bases, with 5 bases remaining between them. This CDR3 is 13 amino acids long. CDR3 in amino acids: CAWSRGSNQPQHF. The DNA for the CDR3 is TGTGCCTGGAGTCGGGGTAGCAATCAGCCCCAGCATTTT.

The chain joins TRBV25-1 to TRBJ1-4, with D perhaps TRBD1 (6 bases). CDR3 length: 14 residues. Trimming cost V 10 bases and J 0 bases, with 12 bases left between them. The germline V gene encodes CDR1 MGHDK and CDR2 SYGVNS. The CDR3 region is CATRGGTTNEKLFF. The CDR3, as DNA: TGTGCCACGAGGGGGGGGACAACTAATGAAAAACTGTTTTTT.

This sequence joins TRBV13 and TRBJ1-1; no clear D. Trimming pared 3 bases from V and 1 base from J, leaving 6 bases between. CDR3 length: 13 residues. Germline V CDR1 and CDR2: PRHDT, FYEKMQ (reference sequence). CDR3 in DNA: TGTGCCAGCAGCTTCGAGTCGAACACTGAAGCTTTCTTT. This gives the protein CASSFESNTEAFF.

The CDR3 region is CASFQDRVDNEQFF. The CDR3 DNA sequence: TGTGCCAGCTTCCAGGACAGGGTGGACAATGAGCAGTTCTTC. The chain uses TRBV18 and TRBJ2-1; 8 positions agree with TRBD1. The CDR3 has 14 amino acids. V trimming: 7 bases; J trimming: 5 bases; junction bases outside the gene matches: 7. In germline, CDR1 is KGHSH, CDR2 LQKENI. Complete variable domain (other parts from reference TRBV18 and TRBJ2-1): NAGVMQNPRHLVRRRGQEARLRCSPMKGHSHVYWYRQLPEEGLKFMVYLQKENIIDESGMPKERFSAEFPKEGPSILRIQQVVRGDSAAYFCASFQDRVDNEQFFGPGTRLTVL.

This clone was seen a few times. J is TRBJ2-4 and V is TRBV10-1; maybe TRBD2 (6 bases). CDR1 is WNHNN and CDR2 is SYGVQD in the germline V gene (reference sequence). This CDR3 spans 15 amino acids. Trimming cost V 3 bases and J 0 bases, with 9 bases left between them. In nucleotides, the CDR3 is TGCGCCAGCAGTGATTGGGGGGTAGCCAAAAACATTCAGTACTTC. Amino acid sequence: CASSDWGVAKNIQYF.

The rearrangement joins TRBV5-4 to TRBJ1-5; maybe TRBD1 (5 bases). Germline assignment: CDR1 SGHNT and CDR2 YYREEE (reference sequence). The CDR3 consists of 18 residues. Trimming shortened V by 2 bases and J by 3 bases, and 21 bases separated the two germline ends. The CDR3 DNA is TGTGCCAGCAGCTTTAAATCGGTGAGACAGTCCTACAATCAGCCCCAGCATTTT. This gives the protein CASSFKSVRQSYNQPQHF.

This chain links TRBV4-2 with TRBJ2-5; D may be TRBD2 (5 bases). The CDR3 totals 15 residues. The V gene's germline CDR1 is LGHNA and CDR2 YNFKEQ. The ends were cut back, 0 bases at V and 2 bases at J, with 10 bases in the middle. The CDR3 coding sequence is TGTGCCAGCAGCCAAGACCCGGGATCACAAGAGACCCAGTACTTC. This encodes CASSQDPGSQETQYF.

The chain combines TRBV7-8 with TRBJ1-2, with a possible D match to TRBD1 (5 bases). Per germline, CDR1 SGHVS and CDR2 FQNEAQ. Trimming cost V 0 bases and J 2 bases, with 13 bases left between them. The CDR3 has 16 amino acids. CDR3 amino acids: CASSLAQGALNYGYTF. The DNA for the CDR3 is TGTGCCAGCAGCTTAGCACAAGGGGCATTGAACTATGGCTACACCTTC.

The V gene is TRBV18, the J gene TRBJ1-1; 7 nucleotides agree with TRBD1. V was clipped by 0 bases and J by 4 bases; unmatched bases: 8. Germline V gene data show CDR1 as KGHSH and CDR2 as LQKENI. CDR3 length equals 16 residues. CDR3 sequence reads: CASSPPGQSGITEAFF. In nucleotides, the CDR3 is TGTGCCAGCTCACCACCGGGACAGAGTGGTATCACTGAAGCTTTCTTT.

This clone occurred once. This rearrangement joins TRBV4-3 to TRBJ2-3; the D is unclear. CDR1 is LGHNA, CDR2 YSLEER, per germline. CDR3 size: 15 residues. V lost 1 base and J 0 bases, leaving 8 bases between the germline ends. CDR3 sequence reads: CASSQVEASTDTQYF. CDR3 nucleotide sequence: TGCGCCAGCAGCCAAGTAGAAGCTAGCACAGATACGCAGTATTTT.

This chain joins TRBV7-9 and TRBJ2-5; D may be TRBD2 (6 bases). CDR1 and CDR2 from the germline V gene are SEHNR and FQNEAQ (reference sequence). The V end was cut by 1 base, the J end by 5 bases, with 11 bases between. The CDR3 runs 14 residues. In DNA, the CDR3 is TGTGCCAGCAGCTTAGTGCGGGGTGTGGAGACCCAGTACTTC. Translated: CASSLVRGVETQYF.

J is TRBJ2-7 and V is TRBV15; D is unresolved. The V gene lost 7 bases and the J gene lost 2 bases, with 15 bases spanning the gap. Germline assignment: CDR1 LNHNV and CDR2 YYDKDF (reference sequence). The length of the CDR3 is 14 residues. The DNA of the CDR3 is TGTGCCACCATCAAACCGGGTCCTCCCTACGAGCAGTACTTC. Encoded protein: CATIKPGPPYEQYF. Looking up the rest from reference TRBV15 and TRBJ2-7 gives the full variable domain: DAMVIQNPRYQVTQFGKPVTLSCSQTLNHNVMYWYQQKSSQAPKLLFHYYDKDFNNEADTPDNFQSRRPNTSFCFLDIRSPGLGDTAMYLCATIKPGPPYEQYFGPGTRLTVT.

The chain links TRBV4-1 to TRBJ1-2, with D perhaps matching TRBD1 (6 bases). V was trimmed by 0 bases and J by 4 bases, leaving 12 bases between them. Germline lookup yields CDR1 MGHRA and CDR2 YSYEKL. The CDR3 covers 15 residues. The CDR3 coding sequence is TGCGCCAGCAGCCAAGACTCAGGGGTGGGCTATGGCTACACCTTC. Translated, it gives CASSQDSGVGYGYTF.

V is TRBV9 and J is TRBJ1-2; tentatively, D is TRBD1 (6 bases). Trimming took off 0 bases at V and 8 bases at J, with 14 bases between the two ends. The CDR3 is 14 amino acids. Germline V gene sequence: CDR1 SGDLS, CDR2 YYNGEE. In DNA, the CDR3 is TGTGCCAGCAGCGTAGGGTCCTCAGGGGTCGGCTACACCTTC. Translated: CASSVGSSGVGYTF.

The chain is built from TRBV7-9 and TRBJ2-7; no clear D gene. Trimming cost V 2 bases and J 2 bases, with 7 bases left between them. Germline V gene sequence: CDR1 SEHNR, CDR2 FQNEAQ (reference sequence). This CDR3 spans 13 amino acids. Here the CDR3 reads CASSLQATYEQYF. Here the CDR3 DNA reads TGTGCCAGCAGCTTACAGGCTACCTACGAGCAGTACTTC.

The chain links TRBV15 to TRBJ2-3; D not certain. V lost 8 bases and J lost 0, with 15 bases in between. This CDR3 is 15 amino acids long. Germline V gene data show CDR1 as LNHNV and CDR2 as YYDKDF (reference sequence). CDR3 coding DNA: TGTGCCACCGTGTCTGGCCAGACTAGCACAGATACGCAGTATTTT. Its protein product is CATVSGQTSTDTQYF.

This chain links TRBV29-1 with TRBJ1-1; 8 nucleotides match TRBD1. CDR3 size: 14 residues. Germline-derived CDR1 and CDR2 are SQVTM and ANQGSEA. V was clipped by 7 bases and J by 3 bases; unmatched bases: 10. The CDR3 loop is CSAKGQGKDTEAFF. CDR3 in DNA: TGCAGCGCCAAAGGACAGGGAAAGGACACTGAAGCTTTCTTT.

This chain links TRBV27 with TRBJ2-7, with D perhaps matching TRBD2 (5 bases). The CDR3 consists of 14 residues. In germline, CDR1 is MNHEY, CDR2 SMNVEV (reference sequence). V lost 5 bases, J lost 3 bases, and 14 bases lay in between. The CDR3 DNA is TGTGCCAGCAGTCCCCGTGAGGGCCACTACGAGCAGTACTTC. It specifies CASSPREGHYEQYF.

The rearrangement joins TRBV28 to TRBJ1-4, with TRBD1 matching over 8 bases. The CDR3 is 13 residues long. Germline assignment: CDR1 MDHEN and CDR2 SYDVKM. V was pared by 8 bases and J by 8 bases, with 7 bases of the junction left unmatched. CDR3 region: CASLGQGMEKLFF. The CDR3 nucleotides are TGTGCCAGCCTCGGACAGGGTATGGAAAAACTGTTTTTT.

This clone has a handful of counts. The CDR3 bases are TGTGCCAGCACAACTAGCTCAACGTACAATGAGCAGTTCTTC. This gives the protein CASTTSSTYNEQFF. The chain has TRBV27 and TRBJ2-1; weak D call: TRBD2 (6 bases). The CDR3 is made up of 14 amino acids. The germline V gene has CDR1 MNHEY and CDR2 SMNVEV (reference sequence). The V end was cut by 7 bases, the J end by 4 bases, with 14 bases between.

This clone has a handful of counts. The rearrangement uses TRBV7-2 and TRBJ2-5, with 9 bases identical to TRBD2. The germline V gene encodes CDR1 SGHTA and CDR2 FQGNSA. Trimming cost V 5 bases and J 2 bases; bases outside gene matches: 3. The CDR3 is 14 residues long. The CDR3 spells CASSDTSGQETQYF. The DNA for the CDR3 is TGTGCCAGCAGCGATACTAGCGGGCAAGAGACCCAGTACTTC. Combining the CDR3 with reference TRBV7-2 and TRBJ2-5 gives the whole variable domain GAGVSQSPSNKVTEKGKDVELRCDPISGHTALYWYRQSLGQGLEFLIYFQGNSAPDKSGLPSDRFSAERTGGSVSTLTIQRTQQEDSAVYLCASSDTSGQETQYFGPGTRLLVL.

The table lists this clone with a count of one. The V call is TRBV7-2, the J call TRBJ2-5, with a weak D call TRBD1 (5 bases). The germline V and J ends were trimmed by 5 bases and 4 bases, with 17 bases remaining between them. This CDR3 has 15 residues. CDR1 is SGHTA, CDR2 FQGNSA, per germline. The CDR3 coding sequence is TGTGCCAGCAGCCCGGACCCCATAAGGGGAGAGACCCAGTACTTC. It codes for CASSPDPIRGETQYF.

The chain couples TRBV28 to TRBJ2-7, with a possible D match to TRBD2 (6 bases). The CDR3 spans 14 residues. Looked up from germline, CDR1 is MDHEN and CDR2 is SYDVKM. The germline V and J ends were trimmed by 10 bases and 0 bases, with 16 bases remaining between them. The CDR3: CATTEAGYSYEQYF. CDR3 sequence (DNA): TGTGCCACCACTGAGGCGGGATACTCCTACGAGCAGTACTTC.